The entry that follows covers one T cell receptor (beta chain) sequence. Antigen specificity is unknown. The data originate from a study of T-cell reconstitution after alpha-beta-depleted transplantation in children. Study-wide findings and caveats: Most T-cell counts and diversity one year after the transplant came from T cells that were newly produced.

It was with unique molecular identifiers that the TCRbeta library was prepared. MiXCR was run by TCRdb on the PCR reads, yielding one entry per CDR3 protein. Among fewer than 700,000 distinct CDR3 sequences listed, over 10% were seen once. The sequencing here drew on PBMCs, mostly from graft donor cells, taken 360 days after TCRalphabeta/CD19-depleted stem cell transplant. The receptor was derived from a male patient between 5 and 17 years old who had a stem cell transplant for acute myeloid leukemia, so the T cells may come from the graft donor.

CDR3 sequence: CASSLTRTGEQYF. The CDR3 DNA reads as TGTGCCAGCAGCTTGACCCGAACAGGAGAGCAGTACTTC. V and J are TRBV5-4 and TRBJ2-7; tentatively, D is TRBD1 (5 bases). The germline V gene has CDR1 SGHNT and CDR2 YYREEE (reference sequence). V shed 1 base and J shed 7 bases, with 12 bases lying between them. This CDR3 has 13 residues.